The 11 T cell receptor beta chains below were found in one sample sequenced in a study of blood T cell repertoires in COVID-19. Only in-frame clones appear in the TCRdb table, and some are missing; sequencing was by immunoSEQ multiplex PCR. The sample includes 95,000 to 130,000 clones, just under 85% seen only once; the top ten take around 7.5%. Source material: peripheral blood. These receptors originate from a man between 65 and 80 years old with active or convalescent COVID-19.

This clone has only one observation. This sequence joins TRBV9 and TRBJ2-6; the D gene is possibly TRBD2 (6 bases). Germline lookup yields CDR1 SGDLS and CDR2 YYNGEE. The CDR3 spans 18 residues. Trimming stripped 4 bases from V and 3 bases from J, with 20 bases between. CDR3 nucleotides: TGTGCCAGCAGCCCTTACGGGACTCGTTTTGTTGGGGCCAACGTCCTGACTTTC. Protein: CASSPYGTRFVGANVLTF.

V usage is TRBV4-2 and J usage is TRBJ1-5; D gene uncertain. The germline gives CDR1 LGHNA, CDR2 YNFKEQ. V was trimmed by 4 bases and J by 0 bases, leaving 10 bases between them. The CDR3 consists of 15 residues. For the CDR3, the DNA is TGTGCCAGCAGCCCGTTCGAGAATAGCAATCAGCCCCAGCATTTT. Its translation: CASSPFENSNQPQHF.

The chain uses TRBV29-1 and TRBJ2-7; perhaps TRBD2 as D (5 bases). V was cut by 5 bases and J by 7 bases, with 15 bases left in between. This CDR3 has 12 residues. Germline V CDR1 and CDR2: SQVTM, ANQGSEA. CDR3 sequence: CSVRRAAGEQYF. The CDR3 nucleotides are TGCAGCGTTCGGCGAGCGGCCGGAGAGCAGTACTTC.

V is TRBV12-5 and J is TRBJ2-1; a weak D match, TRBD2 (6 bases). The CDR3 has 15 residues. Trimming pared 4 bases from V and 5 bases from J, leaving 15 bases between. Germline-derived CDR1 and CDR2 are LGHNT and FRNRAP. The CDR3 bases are TGTGCTAGTGGTTATGCGGCGGGGAGCAACAATGAGCAGTTCTTC. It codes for CASGYAAGSNNEQFF.

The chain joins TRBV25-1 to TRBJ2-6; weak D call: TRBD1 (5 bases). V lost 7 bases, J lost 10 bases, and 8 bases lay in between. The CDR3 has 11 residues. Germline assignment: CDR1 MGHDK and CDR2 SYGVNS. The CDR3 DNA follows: TGTGCCAGCAAGGGGCGGAACGTCCTGACTTTC. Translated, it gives CASKGRNVLTF.

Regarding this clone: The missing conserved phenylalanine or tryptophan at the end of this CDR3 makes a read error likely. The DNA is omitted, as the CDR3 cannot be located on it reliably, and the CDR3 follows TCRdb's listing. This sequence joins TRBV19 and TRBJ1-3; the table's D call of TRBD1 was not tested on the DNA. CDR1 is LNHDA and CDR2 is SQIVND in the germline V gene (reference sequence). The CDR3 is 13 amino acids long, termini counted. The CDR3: CARAPIWTRDNFS.

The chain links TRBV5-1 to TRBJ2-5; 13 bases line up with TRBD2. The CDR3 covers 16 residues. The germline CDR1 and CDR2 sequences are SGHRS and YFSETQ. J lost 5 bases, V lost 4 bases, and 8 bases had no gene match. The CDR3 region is CASSPRTSGGGETQYF. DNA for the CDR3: TGCGCCAGCAGCCCGCGGACTAGCGGGGGAGGGGAGACCCAGTACTTC.

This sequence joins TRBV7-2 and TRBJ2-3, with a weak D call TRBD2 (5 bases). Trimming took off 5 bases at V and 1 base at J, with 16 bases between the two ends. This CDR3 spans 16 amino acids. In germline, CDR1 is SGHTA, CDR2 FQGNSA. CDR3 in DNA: TGTGCCAGCAGCCCAGGAGGCCATTTGGGCACAGATACGCAGTATTTT. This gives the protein CASSPGGHLGTDTQYF.

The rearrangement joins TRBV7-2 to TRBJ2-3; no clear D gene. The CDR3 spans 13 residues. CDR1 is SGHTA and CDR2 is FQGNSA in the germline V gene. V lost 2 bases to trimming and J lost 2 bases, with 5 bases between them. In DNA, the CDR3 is TGTGCCAGCAGCTTAACCTACACAGATACGCAGTATTTT. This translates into CASSLTYTDTQYF.

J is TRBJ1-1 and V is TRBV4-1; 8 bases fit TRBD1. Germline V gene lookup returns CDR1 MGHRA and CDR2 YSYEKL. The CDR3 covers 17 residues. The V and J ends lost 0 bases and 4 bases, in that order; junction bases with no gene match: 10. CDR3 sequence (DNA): TGCGCCAGCAGCCAAGATTGGGCAGGGGGCAGGGCCACTGAAGCTTTCTTT. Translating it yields CASSQDWAGGRATEAFF.

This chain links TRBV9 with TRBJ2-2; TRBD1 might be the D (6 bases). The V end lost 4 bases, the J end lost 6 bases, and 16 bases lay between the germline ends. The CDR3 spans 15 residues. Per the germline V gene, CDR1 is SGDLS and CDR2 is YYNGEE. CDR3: CASSHIGGLPGELFF. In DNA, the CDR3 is TGTGCCAGCAGCCACATAGGGGGTTTGCCCGGGGAGCTGTTTTTT.